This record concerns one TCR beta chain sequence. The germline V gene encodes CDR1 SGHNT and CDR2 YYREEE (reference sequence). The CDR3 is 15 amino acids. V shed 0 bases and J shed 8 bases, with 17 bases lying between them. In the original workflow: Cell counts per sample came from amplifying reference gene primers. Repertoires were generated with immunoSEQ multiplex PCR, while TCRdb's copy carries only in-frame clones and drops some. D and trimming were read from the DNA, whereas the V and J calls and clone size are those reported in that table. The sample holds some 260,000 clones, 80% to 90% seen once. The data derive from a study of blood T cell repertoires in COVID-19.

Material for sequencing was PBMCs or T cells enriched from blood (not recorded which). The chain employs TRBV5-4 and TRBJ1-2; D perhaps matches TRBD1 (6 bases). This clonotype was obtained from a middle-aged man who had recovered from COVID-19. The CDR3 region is CASSLAGAPVGGYTF. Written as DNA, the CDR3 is TGTGCCAGCAGCTTGGCAGGGGCCCCGGTTGGGGGCTACACCTTC.